This T cell receptor beta chain was obtained from a study of blood T cell repertoires in COVID-19. Sequenced by immunoSEQ multiplex PCR; TCRdb stores in-frame clones only, minus some. The table lists 400,000 to 450,000 clones, about 88% of them singletons. V was shortened by 1 base and J by 2 bases, with 17 bases between the two germline ends. Germline V gene data show CDR1 as MDHEN and CDR2 as SYDVKM. This CDR3 contains 17 residues. Material for sequencing was peripheral blood. The source of this sequence is a woman aged 40-49 years with COVID-19, enrolled during active disease. The chain links TRBV28 to TRBJ1-2, with no clear D. CDR3 protein: CASSLSRNAIRNYGYTF. DNA of the CDR3: TGTGCCAGCAGTTTATCTCGGAATGCAATCAGGAACTATGGCTACACCTTC.